This TCR beta chain appears in the sequencing data of a study of T cell responses to AZD1222 COVID-19 vaccine (dated by TCRdb to the early 2020s). About the full investigation: AZD1222 recipients with second doses at about 4 weeks or about 12 weeks were pooled, because spike-specific TCR depth and breadth did not differ between schedules. TCR sequencing was performed for more than 230 trial participants, of whom around 200 were given two doses of AZD1222 and around 25 were given two doses of MenACWY control vaccine. Trial participants were enrolled by age into 18-55, 56-69 and 70-plus year subgroups, with roughly 150, 30 and 60 TCR-sequenced participants respectively.

Details on this clone: Its binding antigen is unknown. No per-base quality is available; no much larger clone lies one base away.

The CDR3 has 14 amino acids, counting the end cysteine and phenylalanine. The retained sequence is limited to the CDR3, 42 bases, with the frame set at the first base. Taken from the germline V gene, the CDR1 and CDR2 loops are SGHDT and YYEEEE. V was cut back by 0 bases and J by 0 bases, leaving a gap of 7 bases between them. Read against the paper, the sample's time point label means: baseline before first vaccination. Vaccinee samples were obtained from the UK trials COV001 and COV002, which included a single-blind randomized controlled phase 2/3 trial of AZD1222 (ChAdOx1 nCoV-19) in healthy adults. For TCRbeta chain sequencing, PBMC samples were collected from trial participants at day 0 and at day 28 after the second dose. Overall study results and their limits: In the small 56-69-year group, the increase in depth fell short of significance, most likely because of low power. Most participants were white British and females outnumbered males, and the authors suggested that clonal diversity may have been underestimated. CD4 TCRs associated with the vaccine covered the entire spike protein, and the dominant responses were in regions 160-218 and 743-854. Conclusions about previously exposed vaccinees are limited because only five to seven AZD1222 recipients were SARS-CoV-2 seropositive at baseline. Reportedly, close to half of the unique spike-specific TCRs recognized epitopes lying outside the regions that are mutated in the B.1.351 and B.1.1.7 variants. Because no samples from the day 14 peak response were available, repertoires could be characterized only after the peak T cell response. A significant rise in spike-specific TCR breadth and depth was observed after two AZD1222 doses relative to day 0 and relative to MenACWY recipients.

The CDR3 regions of human TCRbeta chains were analyzed by immunosequencing. As for how the authors treated the data: Repertoire TCRs were matched against a reference library of SARS-CoV-2-specific TCRs generated with the MIRA antigen-specificity platform. Breadth was defined as the fraction of unique TCRs that were SARS-CoV-2-associated. Depth was defined as the fraction of total T cells that were SARS-CoV-2-associated. Using the MIRA data, each spike-specific TCR was mapped to the spike region that the TCR reacts to and placed in a CD4 or CD8 class. Log10-transformed breadth and depth values were compared by one-way ANOVA with Sidak's multiple comparisons tests. The clones in this table, taken by TCRdb from immuneACCESS, are in-frame only. Not every clone is retained; where verified, under half of the shortfall comes from an unresolved V gene, and the cause of the rest is unknown. D and trimming come from the DNA, and the V and J calls and clone size come from that table. In this sample the table shows some 82,000 clones, about nine tenths of which occur a single time. The ten largest account for around 5.8% of the sample.

This specimen consisted of peripheral blood, obtained on day 0 of AZD1222 vaccination. This receptor chain uses TRBV5-6 and TRBJ2-7; the D gene cannot be resolved reliably. The TCR comes from an adult in good health. The nucleotide sequence is TGTGCCAGCAGCTTGGGTCATATCTCCTACGAGCAGTACTTC. This gives the protein CASSLGHISYEQYF.